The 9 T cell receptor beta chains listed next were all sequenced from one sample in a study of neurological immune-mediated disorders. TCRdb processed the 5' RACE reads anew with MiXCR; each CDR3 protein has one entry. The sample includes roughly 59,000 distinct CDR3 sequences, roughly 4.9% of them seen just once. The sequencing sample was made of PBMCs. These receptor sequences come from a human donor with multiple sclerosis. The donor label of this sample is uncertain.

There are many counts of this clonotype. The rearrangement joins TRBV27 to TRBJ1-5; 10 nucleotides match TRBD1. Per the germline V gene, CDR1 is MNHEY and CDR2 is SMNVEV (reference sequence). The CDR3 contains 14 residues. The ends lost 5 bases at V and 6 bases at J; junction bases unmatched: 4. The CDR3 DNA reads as TGTGCCAGCAGTCCGGGACAGGGGATTCAGCCCCAGCATTTT. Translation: CASSPGQGIQPQHF.

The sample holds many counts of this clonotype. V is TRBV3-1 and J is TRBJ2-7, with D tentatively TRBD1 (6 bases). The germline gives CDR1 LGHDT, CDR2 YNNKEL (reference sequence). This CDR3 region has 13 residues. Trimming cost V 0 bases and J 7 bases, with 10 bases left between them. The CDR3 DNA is TGTGCCAGCAGCCAAGATCAGGGGAAAGAGCAGTACTTC. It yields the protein CASSQDQGKEQYF.

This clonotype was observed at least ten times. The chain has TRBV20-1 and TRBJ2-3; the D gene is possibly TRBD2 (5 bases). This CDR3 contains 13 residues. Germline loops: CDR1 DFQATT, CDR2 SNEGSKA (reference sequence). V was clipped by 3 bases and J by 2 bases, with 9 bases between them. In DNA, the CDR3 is TGCAGTGCTAGGGACTGGGACACAGATACGCAGTATTTT. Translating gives CSARDWDTDTQYF.

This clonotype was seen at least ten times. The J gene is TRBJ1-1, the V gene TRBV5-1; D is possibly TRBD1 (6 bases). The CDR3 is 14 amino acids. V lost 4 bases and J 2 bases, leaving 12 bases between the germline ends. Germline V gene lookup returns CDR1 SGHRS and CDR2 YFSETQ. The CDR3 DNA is TGCGCCAGCAGCCGGGACACGGGCAACACTGAAGCTTTCTTT. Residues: CASSRDTGNTEAFF.

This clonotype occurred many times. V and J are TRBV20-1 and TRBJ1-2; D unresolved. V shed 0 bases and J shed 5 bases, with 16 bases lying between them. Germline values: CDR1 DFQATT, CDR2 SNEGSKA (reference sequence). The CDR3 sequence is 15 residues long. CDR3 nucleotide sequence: TGCAGTGCTAGAGATCGTCGGTATTCTTTTTATGGCTACACCTTC. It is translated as CSARDRRYSFYGYTF.

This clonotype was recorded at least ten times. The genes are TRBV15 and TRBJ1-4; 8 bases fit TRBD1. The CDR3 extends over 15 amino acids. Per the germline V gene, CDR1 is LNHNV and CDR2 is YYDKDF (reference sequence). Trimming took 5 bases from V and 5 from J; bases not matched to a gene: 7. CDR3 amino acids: CATSERDRTNEKLFF. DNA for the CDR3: TGTGCCACCAGCGAGCGGGACAGGACGAATGAAAAACTGTTTTTT.

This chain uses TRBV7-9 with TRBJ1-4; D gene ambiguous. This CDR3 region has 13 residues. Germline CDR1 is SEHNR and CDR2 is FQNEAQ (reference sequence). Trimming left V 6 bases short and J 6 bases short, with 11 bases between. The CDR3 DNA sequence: TGTGCCAGCAGTGAATGGGAGGATGAAAAACTGTTTTTT. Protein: CASSEWEDEKLFF.

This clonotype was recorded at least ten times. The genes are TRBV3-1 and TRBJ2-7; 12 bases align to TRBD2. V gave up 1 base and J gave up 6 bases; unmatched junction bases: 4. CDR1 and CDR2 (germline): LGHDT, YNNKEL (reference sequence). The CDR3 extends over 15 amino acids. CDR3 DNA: TGTGCCAGCAGCCAAGGACTAGCGGGGGAAAGCGAGCAGTACTTC. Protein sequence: CASSQGLAGESEQYF.

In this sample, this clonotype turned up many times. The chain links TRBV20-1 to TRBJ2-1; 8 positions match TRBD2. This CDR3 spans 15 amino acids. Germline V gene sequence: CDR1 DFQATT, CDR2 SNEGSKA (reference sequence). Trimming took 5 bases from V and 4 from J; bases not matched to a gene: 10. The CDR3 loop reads CSARLNGGVYNEQFF. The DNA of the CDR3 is TGCAGTGCTCGCCTTAACGGGGGGGTATACAATGAGCAGTTCTTC.